These 5 T cell receptor beta chains were sequenced from one sample in a study of blood T cell repertoires in COVID-19. TCRdb keeps only in-frame clones here, not all; method: immunoSEQ multiplex PCR. The repertoire includes about 250,000 clones, around nine tenths of them detected once, and under 2% sits in the top ten. The sample was peripheral blood. These TCRs come from a woman aged 60-75 years who had recovered from COVID-19.

V is TRBV6-2 or TRBV6-3 and J is TRBJ1-6, with D perhaps TRBD1 (5 bases). V was shortened by 5 bases and J by 3 bases, with 5 bases between the two germline ends. CDR1 is MNHEY and CDR2 is SVGEGT in the germline V gene. The CDR3 runs to 13 residues. CDR3 region: CASSDSYNSPLHF. CDR3 in DNA: TGTGCCAGCAGTGACAGCTATAATTCACCCCTCCACTTT.

The rearrangement links TRBV15 to TRBJ2-5; D is unresolved. Trimming took off 0 bases at V and 1 base at J, with 6 bases between the two ends. CDR3 size: 14 residues. Per germline, CDR1 LNHNV and CDR2 YYDKDF (reference sequence). The CDR3 nucleotides read TGTGCCACCAGCAGAGATCAAGCCCAAGAGACCCAGTACTTC. This translates into CATSRDQAQETQYF.

The V and J genes are TRBV10-3 and TRBJ2-7; TRBD1 matches 8 bases. Germline V gene lookup returns CDR1 ENHRY and CDR2 SYGVKD. The V and J ends lost 0 bases and 5 bases, in that order; junction bases with no gene match: 12. The CDR3 has 17 residues. CDR3 amino acids: CAISESRGPGQAHEQYF. In nucleotides, the CDR3 is TGTGCCATCAGTGAGTCACGAGGGCCGGGACAGGCCCACGAGCAGTACTTC.

As for this clone: This may stem from a read error, because a much larger clone lies one nucleotide away. V gene TRBV2 combines with J gene TRBJ1-5; TRBD1 matches 9 bases. This CDR3 contains 14 residues. In germline, CDR1 is SNHLY, CDR2 FYNNEI. V shed 5 bases and J 5 bases; nucleotides not matched to a gene: 4. CDR3 in amino acids: CASSWTGADQPQHF. CDR3 DNA: TGTGCCAGCAGTTGGACAGGGGCGGATCAGCCCCAGCATTTT.

The chain employs TRBV6-6 and TRBJ2-1; 7 bases are a match to TRBD1. Germline CDR1 and CDR2: MNHNY and SVGAGI (reference sequence). CDR3 length: 17 amino acids. V lost 6 bases and J lost 6; bases outside the gene matches: 17. CDR3 nucleotide sequence: TGTGCCAGCAGCCGAGGGGAAAGACAGGGAAGAGGCAATGAGCAGTTCTTC. It translates to CASSRGERQGRGNEQFF.